The present T cell receptor (beta chain) was sequenced within a study of blood T cell repertoires in COVID-19. Study information: Specimens from acute and convalescent COVID-19 originated in the United States, Italy and Spain.

Measured with immunoSEQ multiplex PCR; TCRdb has only the in-frame clones, and not every one. The data hold 200,000 to 250,000 clones, with 70% to 90% observed a single time. The CDR3 has 13 residues. V was cut by 7 bases and J by 5 bases, with 11 bases left in between. Germline CDR1 is MNHEY and CDR2 is SVGAGI. This receptor was identified in a human donor in a cohort sampled during active COVID-19. The chain links TRBV6-5 to TRBJ1-4; D may be TRBD1 (5 bases). Sequenced sample: peripheral blood. The CDR3 DNA reads TGTGCCAGCACGCAGGGAATAAATGAAAAACTGTTTTTT. Translated, it gives CASTQGINEKLFF.